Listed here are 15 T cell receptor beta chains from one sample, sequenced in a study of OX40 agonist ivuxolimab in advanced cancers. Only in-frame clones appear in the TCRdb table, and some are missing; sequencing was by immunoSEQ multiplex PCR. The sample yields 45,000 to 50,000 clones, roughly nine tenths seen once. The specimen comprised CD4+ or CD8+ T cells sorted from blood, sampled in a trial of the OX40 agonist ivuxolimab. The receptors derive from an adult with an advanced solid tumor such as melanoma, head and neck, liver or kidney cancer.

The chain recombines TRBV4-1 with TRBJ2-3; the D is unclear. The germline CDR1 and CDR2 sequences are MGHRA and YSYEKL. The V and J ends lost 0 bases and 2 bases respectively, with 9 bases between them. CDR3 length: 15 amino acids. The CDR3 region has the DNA TGCGCCAGCAGCCAAGACCAGCCTTACACAGATACGCAGTATTTT. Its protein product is CASSQDQPYTDTQYF.

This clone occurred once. Here the CDR3 reads CASSVVGALDEQFF. CDR3 DNA sequence: TGTGCCAGCAGCGTAGTTGGTGCTCTCGATGAGCAGTTCTTC. V usage is TRBV9 and J usage is TRBJ2-1; D not resolved. The V end lost 0 bases, the J end lost 8 bases, and 12 bases lay between the germline ends. The CDR3 sequence is 14 residues long. CDR1 and CDR2 from the germline V gene are SGDLS and YYNGEE.

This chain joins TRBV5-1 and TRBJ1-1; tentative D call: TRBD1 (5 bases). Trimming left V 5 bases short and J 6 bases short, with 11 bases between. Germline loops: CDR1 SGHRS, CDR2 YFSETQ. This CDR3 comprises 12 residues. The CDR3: CASSWDRSEAFF. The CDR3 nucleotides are TGCGCCAGCAGTTGGGACCGTTCTGAAGCTTTCTTT.

Written as DNA, the CDR3 is TGTGCCAGCAGCTTCACTATAGCGGGGGGGCGCGATTGGGCAGATACGCAGTATTTT. Translation gives CASSFTIAGGRDWADTQYF. The genes are TRBV11-2 and TRBJ2-3, with 11 bases matching TRBD2. This CDR3 has 19 amino acids. The V gene's germline CDR1 is SGHAT and CDR2 FQNNGV. Unmatched junction bases numbered 15, after V lost 3 bases and J lost 4 bases.

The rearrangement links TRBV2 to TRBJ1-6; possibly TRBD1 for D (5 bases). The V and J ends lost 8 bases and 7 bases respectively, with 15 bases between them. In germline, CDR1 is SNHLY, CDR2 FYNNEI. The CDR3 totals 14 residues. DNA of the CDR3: TGTGCCAGCGTCAGAGGGGAGTCGAATTCACCCCTCCACTTT. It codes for CASVRGESNSPLHF. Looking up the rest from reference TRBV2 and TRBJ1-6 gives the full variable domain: EPEVTQTPSHQVTQMGQEVILRCVPISNHLYFYWYRQILGQKVEFLVSFYNNEISEKSEIFDDQFSVERPDGSNFTLKIRSTKLEDSAMYFCASVRGESNSPLHFGNGTRLTVT.

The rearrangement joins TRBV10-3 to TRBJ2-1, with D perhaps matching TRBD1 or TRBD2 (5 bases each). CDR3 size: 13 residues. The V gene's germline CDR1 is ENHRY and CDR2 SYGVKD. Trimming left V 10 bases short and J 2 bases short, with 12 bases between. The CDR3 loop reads CATGAGTYNEQFF. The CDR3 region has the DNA TGTGCCACCGGGGCTGGGACCTACAATGAGCAGTTCTTC.

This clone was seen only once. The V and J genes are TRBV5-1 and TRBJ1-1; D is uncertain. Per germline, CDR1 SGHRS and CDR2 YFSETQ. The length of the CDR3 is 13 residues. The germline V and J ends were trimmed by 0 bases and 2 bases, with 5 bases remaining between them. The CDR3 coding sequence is TGCGCCAGCAGCTTGGTTCACAACACTGAAGCTTTCTTT. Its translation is CASSLVHNTEAFF. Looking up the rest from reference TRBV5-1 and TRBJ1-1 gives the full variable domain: KAGVTQTPRYLIKTRGQQVTLSCSPISGHRSVSWYQQTPGQGLQFLFEYFSETQRNKGNFPGRFSGRQFSNSRSEMNVSTLELGDSALYLCASSLVHNTEAFFGQGTRLTVV.

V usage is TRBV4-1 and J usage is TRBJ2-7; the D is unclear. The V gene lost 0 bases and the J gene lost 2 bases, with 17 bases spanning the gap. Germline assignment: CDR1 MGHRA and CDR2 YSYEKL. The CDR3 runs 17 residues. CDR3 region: CASSQDSTWPFPYEQYF. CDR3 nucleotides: TGCGCCAGCAGCCAAGATTCAACATGGCCCTTCCCCTACGAGCAGTACTTC.

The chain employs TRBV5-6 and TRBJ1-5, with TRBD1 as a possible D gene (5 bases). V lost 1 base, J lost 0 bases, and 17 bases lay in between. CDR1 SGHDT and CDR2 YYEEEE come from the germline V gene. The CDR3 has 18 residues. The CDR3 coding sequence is TGTGCCAGCAGCTTGAGTGGGGGGATTTTTAGTAGCAATCAGCCCCAGCATTTT. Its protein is CASSLSGGIFSSNQPQHF.

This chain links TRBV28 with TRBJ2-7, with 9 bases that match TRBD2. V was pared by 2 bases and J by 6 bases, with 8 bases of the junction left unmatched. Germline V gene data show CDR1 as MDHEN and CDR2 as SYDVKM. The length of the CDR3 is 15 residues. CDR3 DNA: TGTGCCAGCAGTTTAGGCGGGAGGGCTAGATTCGAGCAGTACTTC. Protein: CASSLGGRARFEQYF.

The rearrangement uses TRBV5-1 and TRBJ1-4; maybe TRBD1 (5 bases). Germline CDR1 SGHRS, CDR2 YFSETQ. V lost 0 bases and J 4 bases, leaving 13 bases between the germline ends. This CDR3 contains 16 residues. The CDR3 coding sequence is TGCGCCAGCAGCTTGGGTCAGGGCGGTGTTAATGAAAAACTGTTTTTT. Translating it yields CASSLGQGGVNEKLFF. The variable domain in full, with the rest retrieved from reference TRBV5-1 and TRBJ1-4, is KAGVTQTPRYLIKTRGQQVTLSCSPISGHRSVSWYQQTPGQGLQFLFEYFSETQRNKGNFPGRFSGRQFSNSRSEMNVSTLELGDSALYLCASSLGQGGVNEKLFFGSGTQLSVL.

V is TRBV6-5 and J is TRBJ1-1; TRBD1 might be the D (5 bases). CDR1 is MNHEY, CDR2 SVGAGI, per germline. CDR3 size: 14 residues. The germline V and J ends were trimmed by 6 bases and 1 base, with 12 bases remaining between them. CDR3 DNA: TGTGCCAGCAGGGCAGGGCCACAGAACACTGAAGCTTTCTTT. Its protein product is CASRAGPQNTEAFF.

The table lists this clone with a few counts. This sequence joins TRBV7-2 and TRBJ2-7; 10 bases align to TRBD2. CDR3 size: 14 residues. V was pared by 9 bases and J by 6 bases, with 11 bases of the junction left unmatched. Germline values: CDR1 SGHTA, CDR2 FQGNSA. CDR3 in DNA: TGTGCCAGTCTCATAGCGGGAGGCTTGGCCGAGCAGTACTTC. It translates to CASLIAGGLAEQYF. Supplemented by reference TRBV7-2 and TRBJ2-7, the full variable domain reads GAGVSQSPSNKVTEKGKDVELRCDPISGHTALYWYRQSLGQGLEFLIYFQGNSAPDKSGLPSDRFSAERTGGSVSTLTIQRTQQEDSAVYLCASLIAGGLAEQYFGPGTRLTVT.

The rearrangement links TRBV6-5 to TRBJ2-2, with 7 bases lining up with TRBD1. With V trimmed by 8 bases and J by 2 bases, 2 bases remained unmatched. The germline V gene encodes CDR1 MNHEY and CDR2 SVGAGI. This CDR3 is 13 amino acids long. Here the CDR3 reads CASGTVNTGELFF. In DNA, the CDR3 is TGTGCCAGCGGGACAGTAAACACCGGGGAGCTGTTTTTT.

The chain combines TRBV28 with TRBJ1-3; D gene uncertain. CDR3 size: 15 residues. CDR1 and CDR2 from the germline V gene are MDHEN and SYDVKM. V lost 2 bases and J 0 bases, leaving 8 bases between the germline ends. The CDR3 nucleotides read TGTGCCAGCAGTTTACCCGGGCACTCTGGAAACACCATATATTTT. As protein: CASSLPGHSGNTIYF.